The source of this TCR beta chain is a study of blood T cell repertoires in COVID-19. Study at large: Whether acute or convalescent, the COVID-19 samples came from the United States, Italy and Spain.

The data were produced by immunoSEQ multiplex PCR, yet TCRdb's version contains in-frame clones alone and is incomplete. This table has 31,000 or so clones, more than 70% appearing once. V lost 6 bases and J lost 6; bases outside the gene matches: 5. CDR3 length equals 14 residues. Germline CDR1 reads MNHEY; CDR2 reads SVGAGI. The clonotype comes from a human donor in a cohort sampled during active COVID-19. The rearrangement joins TRBV6-5 to TRBJ2-2; 9 bases line up with TRBD1. The sequenced sample was peripheral blood. The CDR3 here is CASRRDRASGELFF. In DNA, the CDR3 is TGTGCCAGCAGAAGGGACAGGGCGTCCGGGGAGCTGTTTTTT.